Included here is one TCR beta chain sequence, with context. This sample stems from a study of control samples from healthy donors and cancer patients. Using immunoSEQ multiplex PCR, the repertoire was profiled, and TCRdb retains in-frame clones only, with some absent. The data show approximately 100,000 clones, with roughly 92% seen just once and approximately 3% held by the top ten. This CDR3 comprises 12 residues. Germline V gene lookup returns CDR1 SGHRS and CDR2 YFSETQ. V shed 8 bases and J 5 bases; nucleotides not matched to a gene: 6. Sequencing was performed on blood. This chain connects TRBV5-1 to TRBJ1-2, with 7 bases fitting TRBD1. The receptor was isolated from a human donor in good health. The donor label of this sample is uncertain. The CDR3 nucleotides read TGCGCCAGTACGCAGGGGGGATATGGCTACACCTTC. It translates to CASTQGGYGYTF.